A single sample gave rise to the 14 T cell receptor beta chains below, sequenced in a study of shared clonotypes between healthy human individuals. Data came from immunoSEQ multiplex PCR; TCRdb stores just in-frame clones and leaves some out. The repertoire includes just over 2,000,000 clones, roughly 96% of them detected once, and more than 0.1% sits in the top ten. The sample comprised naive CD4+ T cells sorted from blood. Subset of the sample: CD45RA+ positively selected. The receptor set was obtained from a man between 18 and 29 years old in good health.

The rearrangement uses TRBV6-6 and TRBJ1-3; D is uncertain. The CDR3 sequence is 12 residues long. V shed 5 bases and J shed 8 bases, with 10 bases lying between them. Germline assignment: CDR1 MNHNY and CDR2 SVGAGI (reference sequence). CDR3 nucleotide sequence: TGTGCCAGCAGTCCCTCGCGGGACACCATATATTTT. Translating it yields CASSPSRDTIYF.

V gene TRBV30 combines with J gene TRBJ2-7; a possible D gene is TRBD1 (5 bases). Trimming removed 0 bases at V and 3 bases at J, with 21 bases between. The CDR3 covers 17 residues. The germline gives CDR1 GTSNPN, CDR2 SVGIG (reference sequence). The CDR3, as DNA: TGTGCCTGGAGTGTAGCCTCAGCCTGGGGCCCAGTCTACGAGCAGTACTTC. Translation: CAWSVASAWGPVYEQYF.

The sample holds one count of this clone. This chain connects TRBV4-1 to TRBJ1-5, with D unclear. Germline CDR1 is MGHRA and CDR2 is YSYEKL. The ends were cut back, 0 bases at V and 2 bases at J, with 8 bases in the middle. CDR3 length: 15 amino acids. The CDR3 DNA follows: TGCGCCAGCAGCCAAGAGATTGGGGGCAATCAGCCCCAGCATTTT. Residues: CASSQEIGGNQPQHF.

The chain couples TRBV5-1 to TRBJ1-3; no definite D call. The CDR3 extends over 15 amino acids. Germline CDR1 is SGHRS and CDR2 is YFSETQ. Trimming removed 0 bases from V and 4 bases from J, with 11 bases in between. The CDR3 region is CASSLAGSDGNTIYF. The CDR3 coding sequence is TGCGCCAGCAGCTTGGCTGGTTCCGACGGAAACACCATATATTTT.

The CDR3: CASSGTTDTQYF. Here the CDR3 DNA reads TGTGCCAGCAGTGGCACCACAGATACGCAGTATTTT. J is TRBJ2-3 and V is TRBV25-1; D is undetermined. The V and J ends lost 4 bases and 2 bases respectively, with 4 bases between them. Germline V gene lookup returns CDR1 MGHDK and CDR2 SYGVNS. The CDR3 has 12 residues.

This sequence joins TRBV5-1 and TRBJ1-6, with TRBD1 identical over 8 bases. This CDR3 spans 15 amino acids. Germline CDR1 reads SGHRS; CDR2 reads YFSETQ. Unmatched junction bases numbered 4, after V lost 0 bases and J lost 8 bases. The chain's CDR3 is CASSLETGGYSPLHF. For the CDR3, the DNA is TGCGCCAGCAGCTTGGAAACAGGGGGTTATTCACCCCTCCACTTT.

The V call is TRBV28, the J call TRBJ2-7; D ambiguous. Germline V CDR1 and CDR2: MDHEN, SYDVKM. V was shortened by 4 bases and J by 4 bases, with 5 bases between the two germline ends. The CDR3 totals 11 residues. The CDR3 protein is CASSYEYEQYF. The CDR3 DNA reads TGTGCCAGCAGTTACGAATACGAGCAGTACTTC.

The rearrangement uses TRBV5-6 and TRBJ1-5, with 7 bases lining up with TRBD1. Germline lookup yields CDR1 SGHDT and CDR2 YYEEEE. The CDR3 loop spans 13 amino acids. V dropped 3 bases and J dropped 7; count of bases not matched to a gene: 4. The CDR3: CASSYLQGQPQHF. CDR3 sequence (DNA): TGTGCCAGCAGCTACCTACAGGGGCAGCCCCAGCATTTT. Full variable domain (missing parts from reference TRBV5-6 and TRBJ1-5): DAGVTQSPTHLIKTRGQQVTLRCSPKSGHDTVSWYQQALGQGPQFIFQYYEEEERQRGNFPDRFSGHQFPNYSSELNVNALLLGDSALYLCASSYLQGQPQHFGDGTRLSIL.

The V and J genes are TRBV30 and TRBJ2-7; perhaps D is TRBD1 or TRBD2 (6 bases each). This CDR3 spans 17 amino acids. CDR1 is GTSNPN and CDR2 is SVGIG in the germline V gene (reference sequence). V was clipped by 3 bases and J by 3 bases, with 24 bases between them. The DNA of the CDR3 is TGTGCCTGGAGCCCTAAGCCCGGGGGCTTGGTCTACTACGAGCAGTACTTC. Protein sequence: CAWSPKPGGLVYYEQYF.

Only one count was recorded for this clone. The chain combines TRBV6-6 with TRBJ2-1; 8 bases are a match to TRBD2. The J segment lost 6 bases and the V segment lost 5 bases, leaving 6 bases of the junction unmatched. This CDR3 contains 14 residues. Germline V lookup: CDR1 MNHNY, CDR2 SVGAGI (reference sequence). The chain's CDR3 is CASSRLAPLNEQFF. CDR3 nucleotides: TGTGCCAGCAGTAGACTAGCGCCTCTCAATGAGCAGTTCTTC.

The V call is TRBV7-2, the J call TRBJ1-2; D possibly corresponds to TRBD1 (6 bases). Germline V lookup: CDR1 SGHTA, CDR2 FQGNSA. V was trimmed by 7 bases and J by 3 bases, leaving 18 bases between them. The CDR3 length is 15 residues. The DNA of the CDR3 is TGTGCCAGCATCCAACGGGGGCAGGGAGACTATGGCTACACCTTC. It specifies CASIQRGQGDYGYTF.

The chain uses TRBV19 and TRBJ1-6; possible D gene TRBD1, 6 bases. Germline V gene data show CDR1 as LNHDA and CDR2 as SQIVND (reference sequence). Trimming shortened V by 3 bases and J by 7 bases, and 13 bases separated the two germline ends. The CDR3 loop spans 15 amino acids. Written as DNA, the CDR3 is TGTGCCAGTAGTATCGGGGGGCGGCAAAATTCACCCCTCCACTTT. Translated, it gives CASSIGGRQNSPLHF.

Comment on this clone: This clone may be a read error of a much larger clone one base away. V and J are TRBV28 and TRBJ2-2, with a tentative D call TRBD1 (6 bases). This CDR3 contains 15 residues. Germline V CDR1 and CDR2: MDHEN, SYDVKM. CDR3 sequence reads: CAGSYPGATGGELFF. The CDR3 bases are TGTGCCGGCAGTTATCCAGGGGCAACAGGCGGGGAGCTGTTTTTT.

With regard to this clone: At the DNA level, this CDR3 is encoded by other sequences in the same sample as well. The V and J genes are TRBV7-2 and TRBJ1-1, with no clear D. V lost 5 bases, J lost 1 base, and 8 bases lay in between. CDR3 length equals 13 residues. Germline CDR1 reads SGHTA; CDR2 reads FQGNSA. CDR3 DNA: TGTGCCAGCAGCCTTAGACAGAACACTGAAGCTTTCTTT. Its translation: CASSLRQNTEAFF.